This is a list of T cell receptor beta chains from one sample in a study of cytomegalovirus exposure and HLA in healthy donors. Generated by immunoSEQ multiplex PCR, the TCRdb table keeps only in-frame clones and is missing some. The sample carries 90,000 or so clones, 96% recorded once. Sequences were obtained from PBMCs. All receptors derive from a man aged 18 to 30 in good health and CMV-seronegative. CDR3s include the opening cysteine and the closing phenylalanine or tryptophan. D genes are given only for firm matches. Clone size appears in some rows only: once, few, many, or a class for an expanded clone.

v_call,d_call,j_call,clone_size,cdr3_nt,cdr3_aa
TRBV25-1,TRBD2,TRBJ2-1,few,TGTGCCAGCAGTGTCCAAGCGGGAGGCGACAATGAGCAGTTCTTC,CASSVQAGGDNEQFF
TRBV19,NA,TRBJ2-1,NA,TGTGCCAGTACCCCAGGACAGGGAGGGTACAATGAGCAGTTCTTC,CASTPGQGGYNEQFF
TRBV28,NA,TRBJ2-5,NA,TGTGCCAGCAGTCGACGGGACAACCAAGAGACCCAGTACTTC,CASSRRDNQETQYF
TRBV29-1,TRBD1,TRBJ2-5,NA,TGCAGCGTGGCAAATTCCTGGACAGGGGAGGGGGAGACCCAGTACTTC,CSVANSWTGEGETQYF
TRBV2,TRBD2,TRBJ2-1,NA,TGTGCCAGCACCGGTTGGAGAGCTAGCGGGAGCTTCGGTGAGCAGTTCTTC,CASTGWRASGSFGEQFF
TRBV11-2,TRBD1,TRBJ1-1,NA,TGTGCCAGCAGCTCAACAGGGGGCGCTAGAGCTTTCTTT,CASSSTGGARAFF
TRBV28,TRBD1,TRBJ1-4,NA,TGTGCCAGCAGTTTATGGGACAGGACGAATGAAAAACTGTTTTTT,CASSLWDRTNEKLFF
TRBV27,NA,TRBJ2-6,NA,TGTGCCAGCAGGCCAGTTGGGGCCAACGTCCTGACTTTC,CASRPVGANVLTF
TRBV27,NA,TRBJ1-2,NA,TGTGCCAGCAGTTCGCGGGACCGAACTAACTATGGCTACACCTTC,CASSSRDRTNYGYTF
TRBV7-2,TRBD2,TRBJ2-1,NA,TGTGCCAGCAGCTTAGTGGGCGGGAGGGCCAATGAGCAGTTCTTC,CASSLVGGRANEQFF
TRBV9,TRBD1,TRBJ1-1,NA,TGTGCCAGCAGCGTAGGGACAGGGGACACTGAAGCTTTCTTT,CASSVGTGDTEAFF
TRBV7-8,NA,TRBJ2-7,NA,TGTGCCAGCAGCCCCACGGAGGGAAGCTCCTACGAGCAGTACTTC,CASSPTEGSSYEQYF
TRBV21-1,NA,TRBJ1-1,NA,TGTGCCAGCGGGGCCCGGGCAGCCATCATGAACACTGAAGCTTTCTTT,CASGARAAIMNTEAFF
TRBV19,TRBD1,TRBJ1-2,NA,TGTGCCAGTAGTAAAACGGGACAGGGCATCTACTATGGCTACACCTTC,CASSKTGQGIYYGYTF
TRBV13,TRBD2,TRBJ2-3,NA,TGTGCCAGCAGCACGCGGGAGGATGGCACAGATACGCAGTATTTT,CASSTREDGTDTQYF
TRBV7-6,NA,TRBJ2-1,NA,TGTGCCAGCAGTCAGAGCGGCCCAATCAAGGGCAATGAGCAGTTCTTC,CASSQSGPIKGNEQFF
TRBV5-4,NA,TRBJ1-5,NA,TGTGCCAGCAGCATATACCCAGGTCAGCCCCAGCATTTT,CASSIYPGQPQHF
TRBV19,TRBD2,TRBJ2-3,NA,TGTGCCAGTAAAGGGCTGCGGGAGAGGGCAGATACGCAGTATTTT,CASKGLRERADTQYF
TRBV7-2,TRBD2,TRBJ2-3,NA,TGTGCCAGCAGCTTTTGGGGGAGGCGGGAGTTTCAAAGCACAGATACGCAGTATTTT,CASSFWGRREFQSTDTQYF
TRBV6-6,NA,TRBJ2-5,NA,TGTGCCAGCAGCCCGACAGCCCCCCAAGAGACCCAGTACTTC,CASSPTAPQETQYF
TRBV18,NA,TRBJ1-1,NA,TGTGCCAGCTCACCAGGGCTGAACACTGAAGCTTTCTTT,CASSPGLNTEAFF
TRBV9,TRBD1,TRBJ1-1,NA,TGTGCCAGCAGCGTAGGGATGACAGGGCTGAACACTGAAGCTTTCTTT,CASSVGMTGLNTEAFF
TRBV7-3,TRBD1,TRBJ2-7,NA,TGTGCCAGCAGGCATTCGGGACAGGGGGCCGTCGAGCAGTACTTC,CASRHSGQGAVEQYF
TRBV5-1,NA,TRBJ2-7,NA,TGCGCCAGCAGCTTGGCGACAACATACGAGCAGTACTTC,CASSLATTYEQYF